This T cell receptor (beta chain) comes out of a study of radiotherapy plus CTLA-4 blockade in lung cancer. The method was immunoSEQ multiplex PCR; TCRdb's version includes in-frame clones alone and lacks a portion of them. The sample gives 70,000 to 95,000 clones, about four fifths of which show up once; 13% to 15% is in the top ten. CDR1 and CDR2 from the germline V gene are SGHRS and YFSETQ. There are 18 residues in the CDR3. With 0 bases clipped from V and 3 bases from J, the junction kept 9 bases outside the gene matches. The V call is TRBV5-1, the J call TRBJ2-3; 11 nucleotides line up with TRBD2. This specimen consisted of peripheral blood, obtained from a patient treated with radiotherapy plus ipilimumab. The source is a human donor with non-small cell lung cancer that progressed on radiotherapy plus ipilimumab. For the CDR3, the DNA is TGCGCCAGCAGCTTGGAAAGCCTAGCGGGGGGTGGAACAGATACGCAGTATTTT. This codes for CASSLESLAGGGTDTQYF.